This entry lists 10 T cell receptor beta chains sequenced from one sample in a study of T cells in Graves' hyperthyroidism and ophthalmopathy. Researchers amplified the TCR beta CDR3 regions from RNA transcripts. A first-round RT-PCR of the TCR CDR3 used the HTBI primer set. TCRdb independently ran MiXCR on the multiplex PCR reads; one entry per CDR3 protein. The sample yields some 570,000 distinct CDR3 sequences, roughly a sixth seen once. Sequencing used blood. The receptors were sampled from a woman in her late teens or twenties with Graves' ophthalmopathy.

Regarding this clonotype: This may arise from a read error, as a much more abundant clone is one base away. The genes are TRBV28 and TRBJ1-4; a possible D gene is TRBD1 (6 bases). Per the germline V gene, CDR1 is MDHEN and CDR2 is SYDVKM. The CDR3 has 16 amino acids. The CDR3 sequence is CANSLSRTEMSEKLFF. The CDR3 DNA reads as TGTGCCAACAGTTTATCAAGGACAGAGATGAGCGAAAAACTGTTTTTT.

This clonotype came up many times. V is TRBV2 and J is TRBJ2-1; D gene uncertain. This CDR3 region has 13 residues. Deletions cut 6 bases from V and 3 bases from J, with 9 bases between. Germline V CDR1 and CDR2: SNHLY, FYNNEI. The CDR3 reads CASSLTIYNEQFF. CDR3 in DNA: TGTGCCAGCAGCCTGACGATCTACAATGAGCAGTTCTTC.

This clonotype was observed a handful of times. The V call is TRBV6-2 or TRBV6-3, the J call TRBJ2-7, with D tentatively TRBD1 (6 bases). V was shortened by 5 bases and J by 6 bases, with 8 bases between the two germline ends. This CDR3 is built from 11 residues. The germline CDR1 and CDR2 sequences are MNHEY and SVGEGT. As DNA, the CDR3 is TGTGCCAGCAGTCACAGGGTCGAGCAGTACTTC. Translation gives CASSHRVEQYF.

The chain couples TRBV28 to TRBJ1-4; 12 bases are shared with TRBD1. The CDR3 runs to 14 residues. V shed 5 bases and J 12 bases; nucleotides not matched to a gene: 7. CDR1 is MDHEN, CDR2 SYDVKM, per germline. The CDR3 sequence is CASSKPGQGAELFF. In nucleotides, the CDR3 is TGTGCCAGCAGTAAACCGGGACAGGGGGCTGAACTGTTTTTT.

The V gene is TRBV28, the J gene TRBJ2-1; 7 bases match TRBD2. The CDR3 is made up of 19 amino acids. From germline, CDR1 is MDHEN and CDR2 SYDVKM. V lost 5 bases and J lost 5; bases outside the gene matches: 21. CDR3 in amino acids: CASSLGVGPGLQSNNEQFF. The CDR3 nucleotides read TGTGCCAGCAGTCTAGGTGTGGGTCCGGGACTACAGAGTAACAATGAGCAGTTCTTC.

This clonotype has at least ten counts. V gene TRBV27 combines with J gene TRBJ1-2; D might be TRBD1 (5 bases). The CDR3 is 14 amino acids. Looked up from germline, CDR1 is MNHEY and CDR2 is SMNVEV (reference sequence). Trimming removed 2 bases from V and 4 bases from J, with 11 bases in between. CDR3 bases: TGTGCCAGCAGTTTAGATGGGGCCAGCTATGGCTACACCTTC. Translated: CASSLDGASYGYTF.

There are many counts of this clonotype. The V call is TRBV27, the J call TRBJ1-5; D is possibly TRBD1 (5 bases). From germline, CDR1 is MNHEY and CDR2 SMNVEV (reference sequence). Deletions cut 3 bases from V and 4 bases from J, with 13 bases between. There are 15 residues in the CDR3. In DNA form, the CDR3 reads TGTGCCAGCAGTTTGACAGCCCAAGGAAATCAGCCCCAGCATTTT. It is translated as CASSLTAQGNQPQHF.

This clonotype showed up just a few times. In this CDR3 the conserved last residue, phenylalanine or tryptophan, is missing, so a read error is likely. V is TRBV28 and J is TRBJ1-2, with D possibly matching TRBD1 (5 bases). The length of the CDR3 is 13 residues. Per germline, CDR1 MDHEN and CDR2 SYDVKM. V was cut by 2 bases and J by 4 bases, with 8 bases left in between. The chain's CDR3 is CASSLDSPYGYTL. CDR3 coding DNA: TGTGCCAGCAGTTTAGACAGCCCCTATGGCTACACCCTC.

This clonotype was found many times. At one end the junction does not follow the germline gene, possibly because of a read error. J is TRBJ2-1 and V is TRBV27; D is perhaps TRBD2 (6 bases). CDR1 and CDR2 from the germline V gene are MNHEY and SMNVEV (reference sequence). The CDR3 consists of 14 residues. The CDR3 nucleotides are TGTGCCAGCAGCGATACTAGCTCCTACACTGAGCAGTTCTTC. Amino acids: CASSDTSSYTEQFF.

This clonotype was recorded at least ten times. Here the CDR3 DNA reads TGCAGTGTCAAGACTAGCGGGAGAATGTACGAGCAGTACTTC. Translating gives CSVKTSGRMYEQYF. The V gene is TRBV20-1, the J gene TRBJ2-7; TRBD2 aligns across 12 bases. CDR1 DFQATT and CDR2 SNEGSKA come from the germline V gene (reference sequence). V was pared by 7 bases and J by 4 bases, with 8 bases of the junction left unmatched. This CDR3 has 14 amino acids.